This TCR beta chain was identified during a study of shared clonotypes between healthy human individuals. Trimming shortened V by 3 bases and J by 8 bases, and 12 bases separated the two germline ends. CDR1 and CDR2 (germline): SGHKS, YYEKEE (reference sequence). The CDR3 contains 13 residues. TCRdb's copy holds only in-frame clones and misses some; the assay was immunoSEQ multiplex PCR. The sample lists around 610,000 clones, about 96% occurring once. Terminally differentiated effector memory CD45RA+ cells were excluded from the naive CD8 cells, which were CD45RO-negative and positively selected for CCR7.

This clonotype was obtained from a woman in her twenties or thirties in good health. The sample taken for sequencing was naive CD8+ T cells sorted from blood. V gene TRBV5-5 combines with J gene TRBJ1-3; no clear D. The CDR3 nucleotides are TGTGCCAGCAGCTGGGTCAGCGCGGACACCATATATTTT. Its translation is CASSWVSADTIYF.